This T cell receptor beta chain was captured by sequencing in a study of beta chain features in type 1 diabetes. This clone turned up a few times. Expressed TCRB transcripts were sequenced, since all the RNA that had been isolated was reverse transcribed. Using immunoSEQ multiplex PCR, the repertoire was profiled, and TCRdb retains in-frame clones only, with some absent. The table includes about 140,000 clones, roughly 10% detected once. The V end lost 4 bases, the J end lost 4 bases, and 20 bases lay between the germline ends. Per germline, CDR1 LNHDA and CDR2 SQIVND (reference sequence). The CDR3 extends over 16 amino acids.

The source of this sequence is a woman aged 40-49 years in good health. Specimen: central memory CD4+ T cells from blood. The chain links TRBV19 to TRBJ2-7; the D gene is possibly TRBD1 (6 bases). The CDR3 protein is CASSTQFGTLRYEQYF. For the CDR3, the DNA is TGTGCCAGTAGTACGCAATTCGGGACATTACGATACGAGCAGTACTTC.